This T cell receptor beta chain derives from a study of circulating and synovial CD4+ cells in juvenile arthritis. Study observations and caveats: Traditional Vbeta family usage analysis missed the pathogenic-like versus bulk difference. CPL and bulk CD4 samples differed at least tenfold in T cell genomes.

Germline V CDR1 and CDR2: SEHNR, FQNEAQ (reference sequence). CDR3 size: 19 residues. With 5 bases clipped from V and 3 bases from J, the junction kept 19 bases outside the gene matches. The repertoire was sequenced with immunoSEQ multiplex PCR; TCRdb's copy has only in-frame clones and lacks some. The table records about 32,000 clones, 93% of them present only once. Points on this clone: Its antigen remains unidentified.

This sequence joins TRBV7-9 and TRBJ2-7; 10 bases match TRBD2. This receptor was taken from a human donor with juvenile idiopathic arthritis. The specimen was CD4+ T cells from blood. This CDR3 is CASSLRGGDLAGDLYEQYF. In DNA, the CDR3 is TGTGCCAGCAGCCTTCGCGGTGGCGACCTAGCGGGAGACCTCTACGAGCAGTACTTC.